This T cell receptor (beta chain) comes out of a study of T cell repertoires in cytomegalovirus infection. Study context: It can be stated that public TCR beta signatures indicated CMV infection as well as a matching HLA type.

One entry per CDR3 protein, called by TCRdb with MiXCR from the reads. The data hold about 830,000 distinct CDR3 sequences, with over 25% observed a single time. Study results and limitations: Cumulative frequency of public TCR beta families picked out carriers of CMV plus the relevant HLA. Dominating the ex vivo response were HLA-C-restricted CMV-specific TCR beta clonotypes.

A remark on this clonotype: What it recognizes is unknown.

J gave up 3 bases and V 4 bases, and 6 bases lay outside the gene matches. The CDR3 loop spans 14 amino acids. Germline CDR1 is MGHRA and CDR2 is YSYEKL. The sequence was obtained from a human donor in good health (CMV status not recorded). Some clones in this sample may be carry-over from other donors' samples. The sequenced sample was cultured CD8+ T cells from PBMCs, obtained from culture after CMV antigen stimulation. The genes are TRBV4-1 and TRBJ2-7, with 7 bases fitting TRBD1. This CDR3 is CASSPDDRDYEQYF. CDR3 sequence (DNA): TGCGCCAGCAGCCCTGATGACAGGGACTACGAGCAGTACTTC.